Listed below are T cell receptor beta chains from one sample, sequenced in a study of post-analysis software for immune sequencing data. In TCRdb, the PCR reads were re-called with MiXCR into one record per CDR3 protein. The table lists 740,000 or so distinct CDR3 sequences, about 53% of them singletons. Sequencing was performed on blood. These receptors originate from a girl aged 10 to 17 with multiple sclerosis. The CDR3 runs from the conserved cysteine through the conserved F or W. The D gene is left open where the match is weak. The size of a clone is reported for some rows only, either as once, few or many, or as a class for expanded clones.

j_call,v_call,d_call,clone_size,cdr3_aa,cdr3_nt
TRBJ1-2,TRBV25-1,NA,once,CASSGRGVYGYTF,TGTGCCAGCAGCGGGCGGGGGGTCTATGGCTACACCTTC
TRBJ2-7,TRBV12-3/TRBV12-4,TRBD1,NA,CASSLAGGADYEQYF,TGTGCCAGCAGTTTGGCAGGGGGCGCCGATTACGAGCAGTACTTC
TRBJ2-1,TRBV6-2/TRBV6-3,TRBD1,NA,CASSYRDSNEQFF,TGTGCCAGCAGTTATAGGGACAGCAATGAGCAGTTCTTC
TRBJ2-3,TRBV7-2,NA,NA,CASSALKGTDTQYF,TGTGCCAGCAGCGCCCTGAAGGGTACAGATACGCAGTATTTT
TRBJ1-1,TRBV12-3/TRBV12-4,NA,few,CASSLGGEAFF,TGTGCCAGCAGTTTAGGCGGTGAAGCTTTCTTT
TRBJ2-7,TRBV20-1,TRBD2,NA,CSASPWTSGPSSYEQYF,TGCAGTGCTAGTCCCTGGACTAGCGGGCCGAGCTCCTACGAGCAGTACTTC
TRBJ2-7,TRBV20-1,NA,NA,CSATRVGGLAGRYEQYF,TGCAGTGCAACCCGAGTAGGGGGCCTAGCGGGTCGCTACGAGCAGTACTTC
TRBJ2-3,TRBV5-5,TRBD2,NA,CASSVRRGGILDTQYF,TGTGCCAGCAGCGTCCGTCGGGGGGGAATTTTAGATACGCAGTATTTT
TRBJ2-7,TRBV29-1,TRBD2,NA,CSVQRGSKQYF,TGCAGCGTCCAGCGGGGGTCCAAGCAGTACTTC
TRBJ1-2,TRBV12-3/TRBV12-4,NA,few,CASSLYAQGGVGYTF,TGTGCCAGCAGTTTATATGCACAGGGAGGGGTTGGCTACACCTTC
TRBJ2-5,TRBV29-1,NA,NA,CSVEGGTFQETQYF,TGCAGCGTTGAAGGAGGGACCTTTCAAGAGACCCAGTACTTC
TRBJ1-1,TRBV30,NA,once,CAWSIGGGTEAFF,TGTGCCTGGAGTATAGGGGGTGGCACTGAAGCTTTCTTT
TRBJ1-2,TRBV20-1,NA,few,CSVHGGLHGYTF,TGCAGTGTCCACGGGGGGTTGCATGGCTACACCTTC
TRBJ1-1,TRBV29-1,NA,few,CSVAGFNTEAFF,TGCAGCGTTGCTGGGTTTAACACTGAAGCTTTCTTT
TRBJ2-3,TRBV13,TRBD1,NA,CASSRAGGGSDTQYF,TGTGCCAGCAGCAGGGCAGGGGGCGGCTCAGATACGCAGTATTTT
TRBJ2-3,TRBV20-1,TRBD1,NA,CSALHRTGSTDTQYF,TGCAGTGCCCTACACAGGACAGGGAGCACAGATACGCAGTATTTT
TRBJ2-5,TRBV10-3,NA,NA,CAISEPSSRGPSTQYF,TGTGCCATCAGTGAGCCCTCGTCCCGGGGACCATCGACCCAGTACTTC
TRBJ2-1,TRBV7-9,TRBD2,few,CASSSTSGLAGNYNEQFF,TGTGCCAGCAGCTCCACCTCGGGACTAGCGGGAAACTACAATGAGCAGTTCTTC
TRBJ2-1,TRBV19,NA,NA,CASSPHGMYNEQFF,TGTGCCAGTAGTCCGCACGGGATGTACAATGAGCAGTTCTTC
TRBJ2-5,TRBV3-1,TRBD1,NA,CASSHTPGQGWQYF,TGTGCCAGCAGCCATACTCCGGGACAGGGGTGGCAGTACTTC
TRBJ2-1,TRBV10-3,NA,NA,CAITGESYNEQFF,TGTGCCATCACGGGAGAGTCCTACAATGAGCAGTTCTTC
TRBJ2-7,TRBV7-2,NA,NA,CASRSGASYEQYF,TGTGCCAGCAGATCCGGGGCCTCCTACGAGCAGTACTTC
TRBJ2-5,TRBV20-1,NA,few,CGALEETQYF,TGCGGTGCCCTAGAAGAGACCCAGTACTTC
TRBJ2-6,TRBV7-2,TRBD2,NA,CASSRRTGLGDSGANVLTF,TGTGCCAGCAGCCGCCGGACCGGACTAGGGGACTCTGGGGCCAACGTCCTGACTTTC
TRBJ1-2,TRBV29-1,NA,few,CSVEQTRGYTF,TGCAGCGTTGAACAGACCCGGGGCTACACCTTC
TRBJ1-1,TRBV29-1,NA,NA,CSVRGLPNTEAFF,TGCAGCGTCCGGGGCCTCCCGAACACTGAAGCTTTCTTT
TRBJ1-1,TRBV7-9,NA,NA,CASSLEFTEAFF,TGTGCCAGCAGCTTAGAGTTCACTGAAGCTTTCTTT
TRBJ2-1,TRBV2,TRBD1,NA,CASSGSTGRWNEQFF,TGTGCCAGCAGTGGGTCGACAGGGCGGTGGAATGAGCAGTTCTTC
TRBJ1-1,TRBV20-1,NA,NA,CSADRLPGNTEAFF,TGCAGTGCTGACCGGTTACCGGGGAACACTGAAGCTTTCTTT
TRBJ2-7,TRBV11-2,TRBD1,NA,CASSSRTGGPWNEQYF,TGTGCCAGCAGCTCCCGGACAGGGGGGCCTTGGAACGAGCAGTACTTC
TRBJ2-7,TRBV7-9,NA,NA,CASSTSSNYEQYF,TGTGCCAGCAGCACGTCGTCGAACTACGAGCAGTACTTC
TRBJ2-7,TRBV2,NA,few,CASRSQGYRSSYEQYF,TGTGCCAGCAGGTCCCAGGGCTATAGGAGCTCCTACGAGCAGTACTTC
TRBJ1-5,TRBV12-3/TRBV12-4,NA,once,CASSQGGEQPQHF,TGTGCCAGCAGTCAGGGAGGAGAACAGCCCCAGCATTTT
TRBJ2-1,TRBV6-2/TRBV6-3,TRBD2,few,CASSRVSGINEQFF,TGTGCCAGCAGCCGCGTGAGCGGGATAAATGAGCAGTTCTTC
TRBJ2-3,TRBV30,TRBD1,NA,CAWSSGDRDSDTQYF,TGTGCCTGGAGCTCCGGGGACAGGGATTCAGATACGCAGTATTTT
TRBJ2-3,TRBV7-8,TRBD1,NA,CASSLPGGAKDTQYF,TGTGCCAGCAGCTTGCCAGGGGGCGCGAAAGATACGCAGTATTTT
TRBJ1-1,TRBV5-1,TRBD1,NA,CASSLPPDRGHTEAFF,TGCGCCAGCAGCTTACCTCCGGACAGGGGGCACACTGAAGCTTTCTTT
TRBJ2-1,TRBV20-1,TRBD1,few,CSAGDRVYNEQFF,TGCAGTGCTGGGGACAGGGTCTACAATGAGCAGTTCTTC
TRBJ2-5,TRBV20-1,TRBD2,NA,CSANHASGGIDETQYF,TGCAGTGCTAATCACGCGAGCGGGGGGATCGATGAGACCCAGTACTTC
TRBJ2-7,TRBV24-1,TRBD2,NA,CATPWTSAGTHEQYF,TGTGCCACCCCATGGACTAGCGCAGGTACCCACGAGCAGTACTTC
TRBJ2-7,TRBV20-1,NA,NA,CSARLQTAIREQYF,TGCAGTGCTAGACTCCAGACAGCGATACGCGAGCAGTACTTC
TRBJ1-4,TRBV20-1,NA,NA,CSASPSTGSEKLFF,TGCAGTGCTAGTCCTTCGACTGGAAGCGAAAAACTGTTTTTT
TRBJ2-7,TRBV6-6,NA,NA,CASRDTGTRPHGQYF,TGTGCCAGCAGAGACACAGGGACCCGACCTCACGGGCAGTACTTC
TRBJ2-1,TRBV7-3,NA,NA,CASSFKPSGAYNEQFF,TGTGCCAGCAGCTTCAAACCCAGCGGAGCCTACAATGAGCAGTTCTTC
TRBJ1-5,TRBV3-1,NA,NA,CASSQGMQPQHF,TGTGCCAGCAGCCAAGGGATGCAGCCCCAGCATTTT
TRBJ2-7,TRBV7-9,TRBD2,NA,CASSSTGGTSHFEQYF,TGTGCCAGCAGCTCTACGGGCGGGACTAGCCATTTCGAGCAGTACTTC
TRBJ2-7,TRBV6-1,TRBD1,NA,CASSEKLTGGYEQYF,TGTGCCAGCAGTGAAAAACTGACAGGGGGCTACGAGCAGTACTTC
TRBJ2-1,TRBV7-3,NA,NA,CASSSSGVYTGYNEQFF,TGTGCCAGCAGCTCGAGTGGGGTTTATACCGGCTACAATGAGCAGTTCTTC
TRBJ2-1,TRBV5-1,NA,few,CASSLVAGQLVEQFF,TGCGCCAGCAGCTTGGTGGCGGGACAGTTGGTTGAGCAGTTCTTC
TRBJ2-1,TRBV2,NA,few,CASTKGGEQFF,TGTGCCAGCACCAAAGGGGGTGAGCAGTTCTTC
TRBJ1-5,TRBV12-3/TRBV12-4,NA,NA,CASSPWGLGQPQHF,TGTGCCAGCAGCCCTTGGGGGTTGGGTCAGCCCCAGCATTTT
TRBJ2-4,TRBV5-1,NA,NA,CASSADSTKNIQYF,TGCGCCAGCAGCGCGGACAGTACCAAAAACATTCAGTACTTC
TRBJ2-5,TRBV7-2,TRBD2,once,CASSLLGGGLNNEQYF,TGTGCCAGCAGCTTATTGGGCGGGGGGTTAAACAATGAGCAGTACTTC
TRBJ1-1,TRBV4-1,NA,NA,CASSQVGLNTEAFF,TGCGCCAGCAGCCAAGTAGGCCTGAACACTGAAGCTTTCTTT